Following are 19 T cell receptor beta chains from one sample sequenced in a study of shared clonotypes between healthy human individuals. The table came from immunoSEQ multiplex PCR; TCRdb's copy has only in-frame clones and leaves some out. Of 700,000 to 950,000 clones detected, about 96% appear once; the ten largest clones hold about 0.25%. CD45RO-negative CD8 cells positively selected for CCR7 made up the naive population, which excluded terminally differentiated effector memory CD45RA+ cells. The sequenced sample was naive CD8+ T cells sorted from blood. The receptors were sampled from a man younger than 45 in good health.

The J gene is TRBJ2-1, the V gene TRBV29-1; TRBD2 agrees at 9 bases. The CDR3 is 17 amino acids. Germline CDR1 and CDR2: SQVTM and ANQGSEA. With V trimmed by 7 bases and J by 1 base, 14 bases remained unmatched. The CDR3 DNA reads TGCAGCGCCGAGGGGGCGCTAGCGGGATGGTCCTACAATGAGCAGTTCTTC. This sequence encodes CSAEGALAGWSYNEQFF.

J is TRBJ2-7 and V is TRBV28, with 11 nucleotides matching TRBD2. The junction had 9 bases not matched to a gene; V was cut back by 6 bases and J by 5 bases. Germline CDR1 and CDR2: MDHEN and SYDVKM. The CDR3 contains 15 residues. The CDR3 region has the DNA TGTGCCAGCAGGGCCAATAGCGGGAGGGGCCACGAGCAGTACTTC. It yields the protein CASRANSGRGHEQYF.

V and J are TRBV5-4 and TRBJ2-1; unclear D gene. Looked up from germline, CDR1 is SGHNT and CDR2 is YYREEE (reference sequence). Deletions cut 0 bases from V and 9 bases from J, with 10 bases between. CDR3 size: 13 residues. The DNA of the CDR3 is TGTGCCAGCAGCTTGGCCGGCAGACCTGAGCAGTTCTTC. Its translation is CASSLAGRPEQFF.

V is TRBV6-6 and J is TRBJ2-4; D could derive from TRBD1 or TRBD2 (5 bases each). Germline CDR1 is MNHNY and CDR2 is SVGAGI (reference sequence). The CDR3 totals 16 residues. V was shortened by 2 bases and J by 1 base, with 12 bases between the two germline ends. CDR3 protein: CASSYLPEGAKNIQYF. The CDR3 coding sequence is TGTGCCAGCAGTTACCTTCCTGAGGGGGCCAAAAACATTCAGTACTTC.

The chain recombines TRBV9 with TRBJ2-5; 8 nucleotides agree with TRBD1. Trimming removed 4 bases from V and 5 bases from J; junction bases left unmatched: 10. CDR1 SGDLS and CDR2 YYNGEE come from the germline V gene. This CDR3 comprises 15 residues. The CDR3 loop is CASSPPLRGRETQYF. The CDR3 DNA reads TGTGCCAGCAGCCCCCCCCTCAGGGGGCGGGAGACCCAGTACTTC.

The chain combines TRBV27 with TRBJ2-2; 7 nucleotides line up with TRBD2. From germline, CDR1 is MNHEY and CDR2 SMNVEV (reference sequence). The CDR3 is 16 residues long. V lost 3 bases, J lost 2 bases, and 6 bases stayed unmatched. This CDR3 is CASSFALAVNTGELFF. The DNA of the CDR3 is TGTGCCAGCAGTTTTGCGCTAGCGGTAAACACCGGGGAGCTGTTTTTT.

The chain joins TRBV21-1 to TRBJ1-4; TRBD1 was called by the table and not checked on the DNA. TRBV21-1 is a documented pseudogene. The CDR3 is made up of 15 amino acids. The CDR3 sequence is CASSKGTGGGEKLFF. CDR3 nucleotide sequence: TGTGCCAGCAGCAAAGGGACAGGCGGTGGTGAAAAACTGTTTTTT.

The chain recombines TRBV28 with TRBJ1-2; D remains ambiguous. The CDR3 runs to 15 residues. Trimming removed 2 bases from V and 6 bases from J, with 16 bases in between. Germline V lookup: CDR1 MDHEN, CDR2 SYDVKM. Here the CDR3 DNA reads TGTGCCAGCAGTTTAAGGTTGGATAGACTGAATGGCTACACCTTC. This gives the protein CASSLRLDRLNGYTF.

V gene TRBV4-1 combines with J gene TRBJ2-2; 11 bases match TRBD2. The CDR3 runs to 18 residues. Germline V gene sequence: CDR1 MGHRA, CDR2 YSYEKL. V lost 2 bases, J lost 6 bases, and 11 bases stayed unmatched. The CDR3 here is CASSQSGTSGSLSGELFF. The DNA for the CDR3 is TGCGCCAGCAGCCAATCAGGCACTAGCGGGAGTCTCTCCGGGGAGCTGTTTTTT.

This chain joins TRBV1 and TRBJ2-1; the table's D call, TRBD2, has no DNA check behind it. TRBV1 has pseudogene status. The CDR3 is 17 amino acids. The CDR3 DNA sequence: TGCACCAGCAGCCCGCTCCACGGGACTAGCGGATACAATGAGCAGTTCTTC. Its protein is CTSSPLHGTSGYNEQFF.

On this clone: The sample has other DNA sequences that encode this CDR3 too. The CDR3, as DNA: TGTGCCAGCAGTTTATCCCCAGCCTACGAGCAGTACTTC. This encodes CASSLSPAYEQYF. The chain uses TRBV27 and TRBJ2-7; D is unresolved. V dropped 0 bases and J dropped 2 bases, with 5 bases sitting between them. The CDR3 is made up of 13 amino acids. Germline CDR1 is MNHEY and CDR2 is SMNVEV (reference sequence).

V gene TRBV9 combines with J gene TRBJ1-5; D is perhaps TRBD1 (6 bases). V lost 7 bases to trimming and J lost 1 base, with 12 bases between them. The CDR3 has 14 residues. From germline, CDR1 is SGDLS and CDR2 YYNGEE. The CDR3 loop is CASGRTGSNQPQHF. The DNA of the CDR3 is TGTGCCAGCGGTAGAACAGGGAGCAATCAGCCCCAGCATTTT.

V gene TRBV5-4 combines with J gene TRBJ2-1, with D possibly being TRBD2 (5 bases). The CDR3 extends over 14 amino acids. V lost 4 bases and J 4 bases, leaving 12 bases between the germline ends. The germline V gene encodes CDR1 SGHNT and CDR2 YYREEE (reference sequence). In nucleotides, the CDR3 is TGTGCCAGCAGCCCGGATCGGGATTACAATGAGCAGTTCTTC. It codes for CASSPDRDYNEQFF.

CDR3 DNA sequence: TGTGCCAGCAGTTTAATGGGGCCGGATCAGCCCCAGCATTTT. This sequence encodes CASSLMGPDQPQHF. The chain carries TRBV27 and TRBJ1-5; weak D call: TRBD1 (5 bases). V lost 2 bases to trimming and J lost 5 bases, with 10 bases between them. The CDR3 contains 14 residues. Germline assignment: CDR1 MNHEY and CDR2 SMNVEV (reference sequence).

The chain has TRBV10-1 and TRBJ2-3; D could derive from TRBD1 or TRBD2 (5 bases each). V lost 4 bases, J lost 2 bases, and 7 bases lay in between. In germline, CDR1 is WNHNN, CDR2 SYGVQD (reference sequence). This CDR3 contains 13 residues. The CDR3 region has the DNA TGCGCCAGCAGTGTGGGGGTCACAGATACGCAGTATTTT. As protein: CASSVGVTDTQYF.

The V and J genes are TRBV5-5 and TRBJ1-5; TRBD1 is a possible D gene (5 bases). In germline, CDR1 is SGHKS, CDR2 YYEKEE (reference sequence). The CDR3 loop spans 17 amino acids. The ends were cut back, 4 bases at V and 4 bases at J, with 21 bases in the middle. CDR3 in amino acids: CASSPGTTRGLNQPQHF. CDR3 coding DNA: TGTGCCAGCAGCCCAGGCACCACCCGGGGCCTGAATCAGCCCCAGCATTTT.

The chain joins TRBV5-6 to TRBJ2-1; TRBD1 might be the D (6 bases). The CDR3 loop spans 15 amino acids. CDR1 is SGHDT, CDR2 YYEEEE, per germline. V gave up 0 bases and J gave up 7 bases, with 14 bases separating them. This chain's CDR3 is CASSLGGRRVNEQFF. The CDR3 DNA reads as TGTGCCAGCAGCTTGGGGGGGCGCAGGGTAAATGAGCAGTTCTTC.

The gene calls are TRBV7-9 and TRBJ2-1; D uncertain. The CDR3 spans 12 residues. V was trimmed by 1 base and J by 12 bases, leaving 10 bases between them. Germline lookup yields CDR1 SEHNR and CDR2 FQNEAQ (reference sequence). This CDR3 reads CASSLEDPRQFF. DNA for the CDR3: TGTGCCAGCAGCTTAGAGGATCCTCGGCAGTTCTTC.

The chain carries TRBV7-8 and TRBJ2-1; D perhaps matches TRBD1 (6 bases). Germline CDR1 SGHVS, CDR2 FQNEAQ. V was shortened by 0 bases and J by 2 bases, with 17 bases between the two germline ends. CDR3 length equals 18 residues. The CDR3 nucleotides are TGTGCCAGCAGCTTAGCTGGGGGCACACTCGGCGCCTACAATGAGCAGTTCTTC. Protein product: CASSLAGGTLGAYNEQFF. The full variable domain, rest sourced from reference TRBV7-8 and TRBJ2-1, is GAGVSQSPRYKVAKRGQDVALRCDPISGHVSLFWYQQALGQGPEFLTYFQNEAQLDKSGLPSDRFFAERPEGSVSTLKIQRTQQEDSAVYLCASSLAGGTLGAYNEQFFGPGTRLTVL.